The 28 T cell receptor beta chains given below trace back to one sample, sequenced in a study of beta chain features in type 1 diabetes. The isolated RNA, all of it, was reverse transcribed, so expressed TCRB transcripts were what got sequenced. The assay was immunoSEQ multiplex PCR, and TCRdb's table has in-frame clones only and misses some. The table lists under 400,000 clones, around 20% of them singletons. The sequencing input was naive CD4+ T cells from blood. These receptors all stem from a young woman in good health.

In nucleotides, the CDR3 is TGCGCCAGCAGCCCTGGACAGCCTGCTGAAGCTTTCTTT. It encodes CASSPGQPAEAFF. The chain combines TRBV5-1 with TRBJ1-1; maybe TRBD1 (6 bases). Looked up from germline, CDR1 is SGHRS and CDR2 is YFSETQ. With 4 bases removed from V and 6 bases from J, the gap between germline ends came to 13 bases. The CDR3 runs to 13 residues.

The chain joins TRBV4-2 to TRBJ2-5; possibly TRBD1 for D (6 bases). The CDR3 consists of 15 residues. The V and J ends lost 1 base and 2 bases respectively, with 11 bases between them. The germline V gene encodes CDR1 LGHNA and CDR2 YNFKEQ. The CDR3 region is CASSQVRGIQETQYF. In nucleotides, the CDR3 is TGTGCCAGCAGCCAAGTCAGGGGTATACAAGAGACCCAGTACTTC.

This clone was detected only a few times. The chain couples TRBV7-9 to TRBJ2-7; D remains ambiguous. The germline V gene has CDR1 SEHNR and CDR2 FQNEAQ (reference sequence). The CDR3 length is 11 residues. The V end was cut by 5 bases, the J end by 6 bases, with 8 bases between. CDR3 protein: CASSPGSEQYF. The CDR3 DNA reads TGTGCCAGCAGCCCCGGGTCCGAGCAGTACTTC.

The chain carries TRBV30 and TRBJ1-3; D uncertain. Trimming pared 8 bases from V and 0 bases from J, leaving 11 bases between. Germline-derived CDR1 and CDR2 are GTSNPN and SVGIG (reference sequence). CDR3 length: 13 residues. DNA for the CDR3: TGTGCCCAGATGGTCGCCTCTGGAAACACCATATATTTT. Protein product: CAQMVASGNTIYF.

J is TRBJ2-7 and V is TRBV18; TRBD2 matches 12 bases. Looked up from germline, CDR1 is KGHSH and CDR2 is LQKENI. The J segment lost 1 base and the V segment lost 3 bases, leaving 4 bases of the junction unmatched. The CDR3 sequence is 16 residues long. The CDR3 nucleotides read TGTGCCAGCTCACCGGCTAGCGGGAGGGTTTCCTACGAGCAGTACTTC. Translation gives CASSPASGRVSYEQYF. Together with reference TRBV18 and TRBJ2-7, the CDR3 gives the full variable domain: NAGVMQNPRHLVRRRGQEARLRCSPMKGHSHVYWYRQLPEEGLKFMVYLQKENIIDESGMPKERFSAEFPKEGPSILRIQQVVRGDSAAYFCASSPASGRVSYEQYFGPGTRLTVT.

The chain recombines TRBV4-2 with TRBJ2-7; D call uncertain. The CDR3 extends over 14 amino acids. Germline CDR1 reads LGHNA; CDR2 reads YNFKEQ. V dropped 0 bases and J dropped 2 bases, with 8 bases sitting between them. The CDR3 protein is CASSQDYSPYEQYF. DNA of the CDR3: TGTGCCAGCAGCCAAGACTACTCGCCCTACGAGCAGTACTTC.

A few counts support this clone. The genes are TRBV4-1 and TRBJ1-2; D is unresolved. The CDR3 length is 14 residues. The V end lost 7 bases, the J end lost 3 bases, and 15 bases lay between the germline ends. CDR1 and CDR2 from the germline V gene are MGHRA and YSYEKL. The DNA of the CDR3 is TGCGCCAGCAAATCCGGGGTATCGGACTATGGCTACACCTTC. The encoded protein is CASKSGVSDYGYTF.

The sample holds a few counts of this clone. The chain couples TRBV19 to TRBJ2-1, with 10 positions matching TRBD2. This CDR3 comprises 15 residues. V gave up 1 base and J gave up 11 bases; unmatched junction bases: 8. Germline CDR1 and CDR2: LNHDA and SQIVND (reference sequence). DNA of the CDR3: TGTGCCAGTAGTATAGTCACTAGCGGGACTCGAAAGCAGTTCTTC. The encoded protein is CASSIVTSGTRKQFF.

This clone came up a few times. This chain links TRBV10-3 with TRBJ1-5; 8 nucleotides match TRBD1. The CDR3 sequence is 12 residues long. Germline V gives CDR1 ENHRY, CDR2 SYGVKD. With 10 bases clipped from V and 7 bases from J, the junction kept 6 bases outside the gene matches. The CDR3 sequence is CATPGGAQPQHF. The CDR3 region has the DNA TGTGCCACCCCAGGGGGCGCCCAGCCCCAGCATTTT.

This clone was seen a handful of times. The V and J genes are TRBV19 and TRBJ2-3; 9 bases are shared with TRBD2. Per the germline V gene, CDR1 is LNHDA and CDR2 is SQIVND (reference sequence). J was trimmed by 14 bases and V by 5 bases; bases with no gene match: 11. The CDR3 runs 13 residues. CDR3: CASSLRTSEDPYF. The CDR3 DNA reads as TGTGCCAGTAGTCTCAGGACTAGCGAGGATCCGTATTTT.

The chain recombines TRBV12-5 with TRBJ2-2; 10 nucleotides match TRBD2. CDR1 and CDR2 from the germline V gene are LGHNT and FRNRAP. V shed 6 bases and J 0 bases; nucleotides not matched to a gene: 1. The CDR3 loop spans 15 amino acids. The CDR3 loop reads CASGGLATNTGELFF. The CDR3 bases are TGTGCTAGTGGGGGACTAGCGACGAACACCGGGGAGCTGTTTTTT.

V and J are TRBV7-2 and TRBJ1-2; D uncertain. Trimming took off 5 bases at V and 1 base at J, with 11 bases between the two ends. The CDR3 spans 14 residues. In germline, CDR1 is SGHTA, CDR2 FQGNSA. The CDR3 is CASSHFRDNYGYTF. As DNA, the CDR3 is TGTGCCAGCAGCCACTTTAGAGATAACTATGGCTACACCTTC.

The chain recombines TRBV15 with TRBJ2-1; 8 positions agree with TRBD2. CDR3 size: 14 residues. V shed 0 bases, J shed 10 bases, and the junction held 5 bases outside the gene matches. The germline V gene has CDR1 LNHNV and CDR2 YYDKDF (reference sequence). The CDR3 DNA reads TGTGCCACCAGCAGAGAACCAGCGGGAGAAGAGCAGTTCTTC. This gives the protein CATSREPAGEEQFF.

This clone occurred a few times. The chain uses TRBV10-3 and TRBJ2-7, with D maybe TRBD2 (5 bases). V lost 4 bases and J lost 4, with 5 bases in between. Looked up from germline, CDR1 is ENHRY and CDR2 is SYGVKD. This CDR3 has 11 amino acids. CDR3 residues: CAISAGYEQYF. In DNA, the CDR3 is TGTGCCATCAGTGCGGGATACGAGCAGTACTTC.

This clone turned up a few times. The chain employs TRBV14 and TRBJ2-1; 9 bases match TRBD2. From germline, CDR1 is SGHDN and CDR2 FVKESK. This CDR3 region has 15 residues. Germline trimming cut 5 bases from V and 4 bases from J; bases unmatched to any gene: 6. The CDR3 bases are TGTGCCAGCAGCACGCTAGCGGGGCTTTACAATGAGCAGTTCTTC. This sequence encodes CASSTLAGLYNEQFF.

This clone showed up just a few times. The genes are TRBV9 and TRBJ1-1, with a tentative D call TRBD1 (5 bases). CDR1 is SGDLS and CDR2 is YYNGEE in the germline V gene. V lost 4 bases to trimming and J lost 0 bases, with 10 bases between them. The CDR3 has 14 residues. The CDR3 region has the DNA TGTGCCAGCAGCTTCTCGACAGTGAACACTGAAGCTTTCTTT. This codes for CASSFSTVNTEAFF. Variable domain in full (rest from reference TRBV9 and TRBJ1-1): DSGVTQTPKHLITATGQRVTLRCSPRSGDLSVYWYQQSLDQGLQFLIQYYNGEERAKGNILERFSAQQFPDLHSELNLSSLELGDSALYFCASSFSTVNTEAFFGQGTRLTVV.

This clone has a handful of counts. The V and J genes are TRBV7-2 and TRBJ1-1, with no clear D. The germline CDR1 and CDR2 sequences are SGHTA and FQGNSA. Trimming took 0 bases from V and 0 from J, leaving 8 bases between them. The CDR3 covers 15 residues. The CDR3 reads CASSLASQLNTEAFF. In DNA, the CDR3 is TGTGCCAGCAGCTTAGCGTCACAGCTGAACACTGAAGCTTTCTTT.

The chain has TRBV15 and TRBJ2-6, with TRBD1 identical over 9 bases. With 0 bases clipped from V and 0 bases from J, the junction kept 9 bases outside the gene matches. This CDR3 contains 20 residues. Germline V gives CDR1 LNHNV, CDR2 YYDKDF (reference sequence). The CDR3 is CATSRDLSRTGVSGANVLTF. CDR3 DNA sequence: TGTGCCACCAGCAGAGATCTTTCCAGGACAGGGGTCTCTGGGGCCAACGTCCTGACTTTC.

V gene TRBV2 combines with J gene TRBJ2-5, with D tentatively TRBD1 (5 bases). Germline-derived CDR1 and CDR2 are SNHLY and FYNNEI. The CDR3 has 14 amino acids. The V end was cut by 8 bases, the J end by 1 base, with 14 bases between. CDR3 sequence (DNA): TGTGCCAGCGGGGCGAGCTCCACCCAAGAGACCCAGTACTTC. It specifies CASGASSTQETQYF. The variable domain in full, completed from reference TRBV2 and TRBJ2-5, reads EPEVTQTPSHQVTQMGQEVILRCVPISNHLYFYWYRQILGQKVEFLVSFYNNEISEKSEIFDDQFSVERPDGSNFTLKIRSTKLEDSAMYFCASGASSTQETQYFGPGTRLLVL.

This clone was picked up a small number of times. The chain combines TRBV4-2 with TRBJ2-3; the D gene is possibly TRBD2 (5 bases). CDR3 length equals 13 residues. CDR1 LGHNA and CDR2 YNFKEQ come from the germline V gene. V was pared by 4 bases and J by 4 bases, with 9 bases between. The CDR3 sequence is CASSPLRADTQYF. Here the CDR3 DNA reads TGTGCCAGCAGCCCGCTGAGGGCAGATACGCAGTATTTT.

This clone has only a few counts. This sequence joins TRBV7-2 and TRBJ2-5; 7 bases are a match to TRBD2. The V segment lost 2 bases and the J segment 0 bases; nucleotides outside the gene matches: 3. The length of the CDR3 is 15 residues. Germline V gene sequence: CDR1 SGHTA, CDR2 FQGNSA. The CDR3 here is CASSLNGRNQETQYF. The CDR3 DNA sequence: TGTGCCAGCAGCTTAAACGGGAGGAACCAAGAGACCCAGTACTTC.

The chain combines TRBV19 with TRBJ1-5; 7 bases agree with TRBD1. Germline trimming cut 6 bases from V and 3 bases from J; bases unmatched to any gene: 8. The CDR3 length is 15 residues. Germline CDR1 and CDR2: LNHDA and SQIVND (reference sequence). CDR3 in DNA: TGTGCCAGTAGGCTGACAGGGTTGACCAATCAGCCCCAGCATTTT. Protein sequence: CASRLTGLTNQPQHF.

A few counts support this clone. This chain connects TRBV7-8 to TRBJ1-2; D is unclear. This CDR3 has 16 amino acids. Germline loops: CDR1 SGHVS, CDR2 FQNEAQ. The V end lost 1 base, the J end lost 4 bases, and 16 bases lay between the germline ends. DNA of the CDR3: TGTGCCAGCAGCTTAGAGATGACGTTAGCCCGCTATGGCTACACCTTC. This sequence encodes CASSLEMTLARYGYTF.

This clone was counted between two and nine times. This sequence joins TRBV9 and TRBJ1-5, with D unresolved. The germline gives CDR1 SGDLS, CDR2 YYNGEE. This CDR3 is 15 amino acids long. Trimming removed 0 bases at V and 4 bases at J, with 11 bases between. Here the CDR3 DNA reads TGTGCCAGCAGCGTAGACCCGGGAGAAAATCAGCCCCAGCATTTT. Encoded protein: CASSVDPGENQPQHF.

The gene calls are TRBV4-2 and TRBJ1-1; a weak D match, TRBD1 (6 bases). Germline CDR1 LGHNA, CDR2 YNFKEQ. CDR3 length equals 15 residues. V lost 4 bases and J 1 base, leaving 13 bases between the germline ends. In DNA form, the CDR3 reads TGTGCCAGCAGCCCCCTGGGGGGGCAGAACACTGAAGCTTTCTTT. Translation: CASSPLGGQNTEAFF.

The rearrangement uses TRBV6-5 and TRBJ1-5; no clear D. V lost 5 bases and J lost 0, with 8 bases in between. The CDR3 is 14 residues long. In germline, CDR1 is MNHEY, CDR2 SVGAGI. The CDR3 region is CASSTGNSNQPQHF. For the CDR3, the DNA is TGTGCCAGCAGTACGGGGAATAGCAATCAGCCCCAGCATTTT.

This clone was detected a few times. This chain links TRBV29-1 with TRBJ2-1, with 10 nucleotides matching TRBD2. Germline V gene lookup returns CDR1 SQVTM and CDR2 ANQGSEA. This CDR3 is built from 13 residues. V shed 4 bases, J shed 6 bases, and the junction held 3 bases outside the gene matches. Here the CDR3 DNA reads TGCAGCGTTGTTCTAGCGGGGGCCAATGAGCAGTTCTTC. Amino acids: CSVVLAGANEQFF.

In its sample, this clone was seen a few times. This sequence joins TRBV9 and TRBJ2-3; tentatively, D is TRBD1 (6 bases). Per germline, CDR1 SGDLS and CDR2 YYNGEE. V shed 4 bases and J shed 2 bases, with 14 bases lying between them. The CDR3 has 15 amino acids. The CDR3 region has the DNA TGTGCCAGCAGCACAACGACAGGATTCACAGATACGCAGTATTTT. Its protein is CASSTTTGFTDTQYF.